These T cell receptor beta chains were read from a single sample in a study of beta chain features in type 1 diabetes. Using immunoSEQ multiplex PCR, the repertoire was profiled, and TCRdb retains in-frame clones only, with some absent. Seen here are over 700,000 clones, 17% observed once, and the top ten hold about 0.02%. Sequences were obtained from naive CD4+ T cells from blood. Source of these receptors: a woman aged 18 to 35 in good health. CDR3s include the opening cysteine and the closing phenylalanine or tryptophan. D genes are given only for firm matches. Size tells how often a clone was seen (once, few, many) or the class of an expanded clone, and some rows leave it out.

D gene	clone size	V gene	J gene	CDR3 DNA	CDR3 protein
TRBD2	NA	TRBV7-8	TRBJ2-2	TGTGCCAGCAGCCGGGGTAGCGGGACCTGGAACACCGGGGAGCTGTTTTTT	CASSRGSGTWNTGELFF
NA	few	TRBV19	TRBJ2-7	TGTGCCAGTAGTATAGAAAGGACCTACGAGCAGTACTTC	CASSIERTYEQYF
TRBD1	few	TRBV6-5	TRBJ2-7	TGTGCCAGCAGACCGGGACAGGGGTCTTACGAGCAGTACTTC	CASRPGQGSYEQYF
NA	few	TRBV19	TRBJ1-5	TGTGCCAGTAGTATAGTCTCCGATCAGCCCCAGCATTTT	CASSIVSDQPQHF
NA	NA	TRBV25-1	TRBJ2-3	TGTGCCAGCAGCGACCCAAGGGGGGTGGATACGCAGTATTTT	CASSDPRGVDTQYF
TRBD2	few	TRBV7-3	TRBJ2-5	TGTGCCAGCAGCTTACGACTAGCGGGAGAAGAGACCCAGTACTTC	CASSLRLAGEETQYF
TRBD2	NA	TRBV6-1	TRBJ2-1	TGTGCCAGCAAGATGTCTAGCGGGACCAATGAGCAGTTCTTC	CASKMSSGTNEQFF
TRBD2	few	TRBV28	TRBJ2-3	TGTGCCAGCAGTTACCCCCTTTCGGGAGGGCCCTTTAGAACAGATACGCAGTATTTT	CASSYPLSGGPFRTDTQYF
NA	NA	TRBV18	TRBJ2-7	TGTGCCAGCTCACCAGGTCTAGGGAGGTCCTACGAGCAGTACTTC	CASSPGLGRSYEQYF
TRBD1	NA	TRBV11-2	TRBJ2-7	TGTGCCAGCAGCTTTACGACGACAGGGGCTTGGACCTACGAGCAGTACTTC	CASSFTTTGAWTYEQYF
TRBD1	few	TRBV18	TRBJ2-7	TGTGCCAGCTCAAGGACCGGGACAGACTACGAGCAGTACTTC	CASSRTGTDYEQYF
NA	few	TRBV28	TRBJ2-7	TGTGCCAGCAGTTTATCCGGTTCGCCATCCTACGAGCAGTACTTC	CASSLSGSPSYEQYF
NA	few	TRBV28	TRBJ2-1	TGTGCCAGCAGCCGGAGAGGGGGAGCAAATGAGCAGTTCTTC	CASSRRGGANEQFF
TRBD2	NA	TRBV29-1	TRBJ2-5	TGCAGCGTTGGTTCTAGCGGGTATCTCTTCTCTTTCTACGGGCAGTACTTC	CSVGSSGYLFSFYGQYF
NA	few	TRBV5-5	TRBJ2-1	TGTGCCAGCAGACCGGGGTCTTGGTACAATGAGCAGTTCTTC	CASRPGSWYNEQFF
TRBD1	NA	TRBV7-2	TRBJ1-2	TGTGCCAGCAGCATCGTACAGGGGGCGCGGCTTGGCTACACCTTC	CASSIVQGARLGYTF
TRBD1	NA	TRBV9	TRBJ2-3	TGTGCCAGCAGCCACCGTCCCGGGACAGGGACGGATACGCAGTATTTT	CASSHRPGTGTDTQYF
TRBD2	NA	TRBV7-9	TRBJ2-2	TGTGCCAGCAGGCGTCTAGCGGGAGGAAACACCGGGGAGCTGTTTTTT	CASRRLAGGNTGELFF
TRBD2	NA	TRBV29-1	TRBJ2-3	TGCAGCGTGCCCTTGGGGGGGATTGGGCTCACAGATACGCAGTATTTT	CSVPLGGIGLTDTQYF
NA	few	TRBV7-2	TRBJ1-1	TGTGCCAGCAGCTTAGTCTGGAACGGGGACACTGAAGCTTTCTTT	CASSLVWNGDTEAFF
NA	NA	TRBV4-1	TRBJ2-7	TGCGCCAGCAGCCAGACCCCGGGCCCCCCCTACGAGCAGTACTTC	CASSQTPGPPYEQYF
TRBD2	NA	TRBV28	TRBJ2-2	TGTGCCAGCAGTTTGCCCCGACTAGCGCTAAACACCGGGGAGCTGTTTTTT	CASSLPRLALNTGELFF
TRBD2	NA	TRBV5-1	TRBJ2-5	TGCGCCAGCAGCTTGGGCTGGACTAGCGGGGTTCCGCGTCCGGAGACCCAGTACTTC	CASSLGWTSGVPRPETQYF